In this sample, the clone carrying this TCR beta chain turned up once. Repertoires were generated with immunoSEQ multiplex PCR, while TCRdb's copy carries only in-frame clones and drops some. The sample includes some 150,000 clones, about 91% of them seen just once. This entry belongs to a study of blood T cell repertoires in COVID-19. The CDR3 is made up of 15 amino acids. The germline gives CDR1 MGHRA, CDR2 YSYEKL. V lost 2 bases, J lost 2 bases, and 4 bases stayed unmatched. The sample comprised peripheral blood. The TCR originated in a woman between 50 and 59 years old with acute or convalescent COVID-19. The chain uses TRBV4-1 and TRBJ2-7; TRBD2 matches 9 bases. The CDR3 coding sequence is TGCGCCAGCAGCCAAAAACTAGCGGGTACCTACGAGCAGTACTTC. Its translation: CASSQKLAGTYEQYF.